Below are 28 T cell receptor beta chains sequenced from a single sample in a study of CD8 T cells in Susac syndrome. Reverse transcription of roughly 0.45 to 1 ug RNA was performed with random hexamers. Each CDR3 protein is one row after TCRdb ran MiXCR on the immunoSEQ multiplex PCR reads. The sample holds 200,000 to 300,000 distinct CDR3 sequences, 96% seen once. The sequencing input was CD4+ T cells from PBMCs. The source of these receptors is a human donor with Susac syndrome.

The rearrangement links TRBV7-9 to TRBJ2-5; perhaps D is TRBD1 or TRBD2 (6 bases each). The CDR3 has 13 amino acids. From germline, CDR1 is SEHNR and CDR2 FQNEAQ (reference sequence). Trimming took off 3 bases at V and 4 bases at J, with 9 bases between the two ends. The CDR3 sequence: CASSFGGGETQYF. CDR3 DNA: TGTGCCAGCAGCTTTGGAGGGGGAGAGACCCAGTACTTC.

The CDR3 nucleotides are TGTGCCAGCAGCTCGGGACAGGGGCCCAACTATGGCTACACCTTC. Translated, it gives CASSSGQGPNYGYTF. The gene calls are TRBV28 and TRBJ1-2, with 10 bases that match TRBD1. Germline trimming cut 6 bases from V and 2 bases from J; bases unmatched to any gene: 6. Germline lookup yields CDR1 MDHEN and CDR2 SYDVKM. CDR3 length: 15 residues.

The chain uses TRBV30 and TRBJ2-1; 9 nucleotides agree with TRBD2. CDR1 and CDR2 from the germline V gene are GTSNPN and SVGIG (reference sequence). Germline trimming cut 3 bases from V and 15 bases from J; bases unmatched to any gene: 6. The length of the CDR3 is 11 residues. The CDR3 loop reads CAWRDLAGPFF. The CDR3, as DNA: TGTGCCTGGAGGGACCTAGCGGGACCGTTCTTC.

The DNA for the CDR3 is TGTGCCAGCAGTGAAGAAGAGTACAATGAGCAGTTCTTC. Amino acids: CASSEEEYNEQFF. The chain joins TRBV2 to TRBJ2-1; D is unclear. The germline V gene encodes CDR1 SNHLY and CDR2 FYNNEI. Between the trimmed V and J ends, which lost 1 base and 4 bases, there was a span of 5 bases. The CDR3 runs to 13 residues.

This chain joins TRBV28 and TRBJ1-2, with TRBD1 matching 8 bases. Germline lookup yields CDR1 MDHEN and CDR2 SYDVKM. Unmatched junction bases numbered 14, after V lost 6 bases and J lost 8 bases. The CDR3 is made up of 15 amino acids. CDR3 sequence reads: CASSPQTGVVSGYTF. CDR3 DNA: TGTGCCAGCAGCCCTCAGACAGGGGTAGTGTCGGGCTACACCTTC.

V and J are TRBV3-1 and TRBJ1-2; D not resolved. V lost 0 bases, J lost 3 bases, and 17 bases lay in between. Per germline, CDR1 LGHDT and CDR2 YNNKEL (reference sequence). There are 17 residues in the CDR3. In nucleotides, the CDR3 is TGTGCCAGCAGCCAAGACTGGAGGAGGCGCTCGGACTATGGCTACACCTTC. It encodes CASSQDWRRRSDYGYTF. Using reference TRBV3-1 and TRBJ1-2 for the parts outside the CDR3, the full variable domain is DTAVSQTPKYLVTQMGNDKSIKCEQNLGHDTMYWYKQDSKKFLKIMFSYNNKELIINETVPNRFSPKSPDKAHLNLHINSLELGDSAVYFCASSQDWRRRSDYGYTFGSGTRLTVV.

The rearrangement links TRBV29-1 to TRBJ2-7, with 11 bases matching TRBD2. Germline assignment: CDR1 SQVTM and CDR2 ANQGSEA. Trimming took 7 bases from V and 7 from J; bases not matched to a gene: 9. The CDR3 covers 13 residues. CDR3 coding DNA: TGCAGCGCCTTGGGACTAGCGGTTTTTGAGCAGTACTTC. Translation: CSALGLAVFEQYF.

This sequence joins TRBV12-5 and TRBJ2-5, with D uncertain. This CDR3 spans 13 amino acids. The germline V gene encodes CDR1 LGHNT and CDR2 FRNRAP. Trimming pared 6 bases from V and 5 bases from J, leaving 13 bases between. CDR3 nucleotide sequence: TGTGCTAGTGGAACCGAGGTTCTTGAGACCCAGTACTTC. This translates into CASGTEVLETQYF.

The rearrangement joins TRBV3-1 to TRBJ2-7; D gene unclear. CDR3 length: 12 residues. Trimming stripped 1 base from V and 6 bases from J, with 7 bases between. CDR1 LGHDT and CDR2 YNNKEL come from the germline V gene (reference sequence). Here the CDR3 reads CASSQGPLEQYF. CDR3 DNA sequence: TGTGCCAGCAGCCAAGGTCCGCTCGAGCAGTACTTC.

The J gene is TRBJ1-2, the V gene TRBV29-1, with D possibly being TRBD1 (5 bases). The CDR3 loop spans 15 amino acids. The germline V gene encodes CDR1 SQVTM and CDR2 ANQGSEA. Trimming took off 3 bases at V and 4 bases at J, with 18 bases between the two ends. CDR3 nucleotide sequence: TGCAGCGTTGACGGAGGGGCCGACCCCCTCTATGGCTACACCTTC. Amino acid sequence: CSVDGGADPLYGYTF.

The genes are TRBV29-1 and TRBJ1-2; D may be TRBD1 (5 bases). The CDR3 is 14 residues long. From germline, CDR1 is SQVTM and CDR2 ANQGSEA. Trimming shortened V by 7 bases and J by 5 bases, and 20 bases separated the two germline ends. The CDR3 coding sequence is TGCAGCGGGGTCGGGGCTGCACCTCAGTATGGCTACACCTTC. Amino acid sequence: CSGVGAAPQYGYTF.

CDR3 protein: CAISESLKGTQYF. CDR3 nucleotide sequence: TGTGCCATCAGTGAAAGCCTCAAGGGGACCCAGTACTTC. The chain has TRBV10-3 and TRBJ2-5; D not certain. V was shortened by 3 bases and J by 7 bases, with 12 bases between the two germline ends. Germline CDR1 reads ENHRY; CDR2 reads SYGVKD. The length of the CDR3 is 13 residues.

The rearrangement uses TRBV4-1 and TRBJ1-2; D gene unclear. This CDR3 has 14 residues. The germline V gene encodes CDR1 MGHRA and CDR2 YSYEKL. V lost 0 bases, J lost 5 bases, and 10 bases lay in between. The CDR3 region has the DNA TGCGCCAGCAGCCAAGACTTGGGCAAATATGGCTACACCTTC. Protein: CASSQDLGKYGYTF.

This chain links TRBV30 with TRBJ2-7; D is uncertain. The CDR3 spans 13 residues. CDR1 and CDR2 (germline): GTSNPN, SVGIG (reference sequence). Trimming left V 0 bases short and J 9 bases short, with 15 bases between. In DNA, the CDR3 is TGTGCCTGGAGTGTACGAAGGTACGAGCGGCAGTACTTC. Translated: CAWSVRRYERQYF.

The rearrangement joins TRBV20-1 to TRBJ2-1; 10 bases are a match to TRBD2. The CDR3 spans 16 residues. J lost 4 bases, V lost 3 bases, and 9 bases had no gene match. The germline gives CDR1 DFQATT, CDR2 SNEGSKA (reference sequence). The CDR3 here is CSASSILAGRYNEQFF. CDR3 nucleotide sequence: TGCAGTGCTAGCAGTATACTAGCGGGGCGATACAATGAGCAGTTCTTC.

This clonotype occurred once. The DNA of the CDR3 is TGTGCCACCAGCAGAGGAGAAGGTACCCGGGGGCGAGATAATGAAAAACTGTTTTTT. This codes for CATSRGEGTRGRDNEKLFF. The chain uses TRBV15 and TRBJ1-4, with D possibly TRBD1 on 6 matching bases. The CDR3 runs to 19 residues. CDR1 is LNHNV, CDR2 YYDKDF, per germline (reference sequence). V was trimmed by 1 base and J by 4 bases, leaving 22 bases between them.

The rearrangement joins TRBV15 to TRBJ1-2, with unresolved D. This CDR3 is built from 12 residues. The germline V gene has CDR1 LNHNV and CDR2 YYDKDF (reference sequence). Between the trimmed V and J ends, which lost 8 bases and 1 base, there was a span of 8 bases. The CDR3: CATGRDNYGYTF. The CDR3 nucleotides are TGTGCCACCGGTCGGGATAACTATGGCTACACCTTC.

V and J are TRBV12-3 or TRBV12-4 and TRBJ2-7; 7 bases fit TRBD2. The CDR3 has 14 residues. With 6 bases clipped from V and 4 bases from J, the junction kept 9 bases outside the gene matches. The CDR3 sequence: CASRVSTGGYEQYF. The CDR3 DNA is TGTGCCAGCAGAGTATCGACGGGGGGTTACGAGCAGTACTTC.

In its sample, this clonotype was seen once. This chain joins TRBV20-1 and TRBJ2-7, with 7 bases that match TRBD2. The CDR3 is 14 residues long. CDR1 is DFQATT, CDR2 SNEGSKA, per germline (reference sequence). V was pared by 3 bases and J by 0 bases, with 5 bases of the junction left unmatched. DNA for the CDR3: TGCAGTGCTAGGTCACTAGCGAACTCCTACGAGCAGTACTTC. It specifies CSARSLANSYEQYF.

CDR3 nucleotides: TGCAGCGCCACCCCCGTTACAGATACGCAGTATTTT. Its protein product is CSATPVTDTQYF. The genes are TRBV29-1 and TRBJ2-3; D is unresolved. Trimming removed 7 bases at V and 3 bases at J, with 11 bases between. The germline V gene has CDR1 SQVTM and CDR2 ANQGSEA. The CDR3 is 12 amino acids.

The chain employs TRBV30 and TRBJ2-1; 11 positions agree with TRBD2. The CDR3 loop spans 12 amino acids. After removal of 5 bases from V and 8 bases from J, the junction contained 2 bases not matched to a gene. CDR1 is GTSNPN, CDR2 SVGIG, per germline (reference sequence). The CDR3 region is CAWGTSGDEQFF. The CDR3 DNA sequence: TGTGCCTGGGGGACTAGCGGCGATGAGCAGTTCTTC. The full variable domain, its missing parts supplied by reference TRBV30 and TRBJ2-1, is SQTIHQWPATLVQPVGSPLSLECTVEGTSNPNLYWYRQAAGRGLQLLFYSVGIGQISSEVPQNLSASRPQDRQFILSSKKLLLSDSGFYLCAWGTSGDEQFFGPGTRLTVL.

The rearrangement joins TRBV20-1 to TRBJ1-5; TRBD1 is a possible D gene (5 bases). This CDR3 region has 17 residues. V lost 7 bases and J 4 bases, leaving 26 bases between the germline ends. The germline gives CDR1 DFQATT, CDR2 SNEGSKA (reference sequence). The CDR3 DNA reads as TGCAGTGTTCTAGAGAGGGCCGCAGGTCGGGGGAATCAGCCCCAGCATTTT. Translation: CSVLERAAGRGNQPQHF.

V is TRBV7-3 and J is TRBJ2-2; TRBD2 matches 11 bases. With V trimmed by 0 bases and J by 6 bases, 9 bases remained unmatched. The length of the CDR3 is 18 residues. In germline, CDR1 is SGHTA, CDR2 FQGTGA. CDR3 coding DNA: TGTGCCAGCAGCTTAACTAGTCTGGGACTAGCGGATTCCGGGGAGCTGTTTTTT. Translating gives CASSLTSLGLADSGELFF.

The V call is TRBV6-6, the J call TRBJ1-2, with TRBD1 matching 7 bases. Germline trimming cut 6 bases from V and 8 bases from J; bases unmatched to any gene: 18. The CDR3 is 16 residues long. CDR1 is MNHNY, CDR2 SVGAGI, per germline (reference sequence). In nucleotides, the CDR3 is TGTGCCAGCAGCTTCGACCTGACAGGGTACGGAAGGGGCTACACCTTC. The encoded protein is CASSFDLTGYGRGYTF.

This sequence joins TRBV4-1 and TRBJ2-1; 11 nucleotides agree with TRBD2. The CDR3 consists of 16 residues. Germline V gives CDR1 MGHRA, CDR2 YSYEKL. Trimming at V came to 3 bases and at J to 15 bases, leaving 16 bases not matched to a gene. The CDR3 DNA is TGCGCCAGCAGCCAGGCCGGGACTAGCGGCGGTCGGTTCGCGTTCTTC. Translating gives CASSQAGTSGGRFAFF.

This chain joins TRBV9 and TRBJ2-5; maybe TRBD2 (6 bases). Germline loops: CDR1 SGDLS, CDR2 YYNGEE. This CDR3 spans 15 amino acids. V dropped 2 bases and J dropped 1 base, with 12 bases sitting between them. CDR3 in DNA: TGTGCCAGCAGCGTGTCCCTCGGGAGCCAAGAGACCCAGTACTTC. Translation gives CASSVSLGSQETQYF.

This clonotype was counted once. The chain employs TRBV19 and TRBJ2-3; tentatively, D is TRBD2 (5 bases). Per the germline V gene, CDR1 is LNHDA and CDR2 is SQIVND (reference sequence). CDR3 length: 15 amino acids. The ends were cut back, 6 bases at V and 4 bases at J, with 17 bases in the middle. The CDR3 spells CASSPRGGIADTQYF. The CDR3 bases are TGTGCCAGTAGCCCCCGTGGAGGTATCGCAGATACGCAGTATTTT.

J is TRBJ2-7 and V is TRBV12-3 or TRBV12-4; D may be TRBD1 (5 bases). V lost 5 bases to trimming and J lost 2 bases, with 10 bases between them. CDR3 length: 13 amino acids. In DNA form, the CDR3 reads TGTGCCAGCAGTCCAAGGGGCACCTACGAGCAGTACTTC. This codes for CASSPRGTYEQYF.